This TCR beta chain was sequenced during a study of shared clonotypes between healthy human individuals. CDR3 size: 16 residues. V lost 1 base and J lost 8; bases outside the gene matches: 8. Germline V gene lookup returns CDR1 SGHAT and CDR2 FQDESV (reference sequence). The method was immunoSEQ multiplex PCR; TCRdb's version includes in-frame clones alone and lacks a portion of them. This table has some 200,000 clones, over 50% appearing once. Whole-study findings and limits: A handful of donors had 4% to 5% of their naive CD4 clonotypes in common.

Concerning this clone: Its cognate antigen is unknown.

The TCR originated in a man aged 30 to 39 in good health. The sequenced sample was memory CD4+ T cells sorted from blood. As for subset: CD45RA-negative fraction. This chain links TRBV11-1 with TRBJ2-2; 9 bases agree with TRBD2. The CDR3 nucleotides are TGTGCCAGCAGCTTAGAGATAGCGGGAGCCATGGGGGAGCTGTTTTTT. As protein: CASSLEIAGAMGELFF.